This T cell receptor (beta chain) was sequenced during a study of T-cell reconstitution after alpha-beta-depleted transplantation in children (dated by TCRdb to the mid-2010s). As for the study more broadly: T-cell immune reconstitution after TCRalphabeta/CD19-depleted allogeneic hematopoietic cell transplantation in children was quantitatively tracked in the study by means of TCR repertoire profiling. General study outcomes and caveats: The high TCRbeta diversity at day 60 in some patients was ascribed to recipient T cells and intrathymic progenitors that had survived conditioning. The frequencies of hyperexpanded clones fell over the following months, and after one year, T-cell counts and TCRbeta diversity were mostly attributed to newly produced T cells. About two months after transplant, the apparently early recovery of alphabetaT-cell counts reportedly depended on just several hundred clones that had expanded rapidly and came from non-depleted graft cells.

There are many counts of this clonotype. What antigen it recognizes has not been identified. Base qualities are not at hand, and no much larger clone is one base apart. In light of the paper, this sample's treatment or condition label describes: allogeneic hematopoietic cell transplantation with graft depleted of TCRalphabeta T cells and CD19 B cells. TCRalphabeta/CD19-depleted allogeneic hematopoietic cell grafts were given to the transplant recipients, all of whom were children. Preparation of the library involved PCR. These reads were obtained on an Illumina HiSeq 2500. Molecular barcoding was employed in the preparation of TCR libraries, with unique molecular identifiers being used to normalize TCRbeta repertoire quantification. TCRdb reprocessed the public reads (quality trimming at Q25 with fastp, clone calling with MiXCR) and kept in-frame beta chains. Each CDR3 protein gets just one entry, which takes the most common genes and DNA from the rows behind it. The sample table shows 440,000 or so distinct CDR3 sequences, and around two fifths are seen once. Clones ranked in the top ten supply under 35% of the sample.

Including the terminal cysteine and phenylalanine, the CDR3 comprises 16 residues. The read is trimmed to its CDR3 DNA, 48 bases read in frame from base 1. CDR1 and CDR2 are read off the germline V gene as SGHRS and YFSETQ. Trimming takes 5 bases off V and 1 base off J; junction bases not matched to a gene: 9. The sequence came from a girl aged 2-15 years with aplastic anemia, due to receive a stem cell transplant. The material was PBMCs, obtained before TCRalphabeta/CD19-depleted stem cell transplant. The chain is encoded by TRBV5-1 joined to TRBJ1-1; 9 central bases correspond to TRBD1. The CDR3 sequence is CASSPRTGEANTEAFF. The nucleotide sequence is TGCGCCAGCAGTCCTCGGACAGGGGAGGCGAACACTGAAGCTTTCTTT. The full variable domain, with segments outside the CDR3 supplied by the reference TRBV5-1 and TRBJ1-1 proteins, appears as KAGVTQTPRYLIKTRGQQVTLSCSPISGHRSVSWYQQTPGQGLQFLFEYFSETQRNKGNFPGRFSGRQFSNSRSEMNVSTLELGDSALYLCASSPRTGEANTEAFFGQGTRLTVV.